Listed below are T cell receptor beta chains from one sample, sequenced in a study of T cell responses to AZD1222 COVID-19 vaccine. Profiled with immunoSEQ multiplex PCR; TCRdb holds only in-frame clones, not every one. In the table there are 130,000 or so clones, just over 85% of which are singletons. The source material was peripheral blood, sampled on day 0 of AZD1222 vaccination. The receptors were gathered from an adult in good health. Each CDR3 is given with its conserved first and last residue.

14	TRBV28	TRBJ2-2	CASSLGGGSGELFF
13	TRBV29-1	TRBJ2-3	CSAEGPGTDTQYF
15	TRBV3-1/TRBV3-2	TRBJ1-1	CASSRKTGLNTEAFF
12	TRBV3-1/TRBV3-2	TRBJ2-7	CASSLWNYEQYF
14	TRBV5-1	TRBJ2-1	CASSLGQGRNEQFF
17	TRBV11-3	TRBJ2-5	CASSLDRGGSGQETQYF
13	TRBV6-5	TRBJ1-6	CASSYLRSSPLHF
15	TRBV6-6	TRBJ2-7	CASSYDGTGGYEQYF
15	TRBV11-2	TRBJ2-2	CASSPGTGGPGELFF
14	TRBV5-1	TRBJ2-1	CASSLGRVDNEQFF
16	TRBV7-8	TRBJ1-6	CASSFVWGQHNSPLHF
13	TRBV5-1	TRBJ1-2	CASSLVPGDGYTF
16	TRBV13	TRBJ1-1	CASSLAYQGQGTEAFF
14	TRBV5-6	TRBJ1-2	CASSQGGAITGYTF
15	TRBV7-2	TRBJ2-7	CASSFWPSGAYEQYF
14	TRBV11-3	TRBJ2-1	CASSKDRTGGEQFF
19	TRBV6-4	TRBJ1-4	CASSDSSSKDIPTNEKLFF
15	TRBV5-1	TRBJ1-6	CASSFRDTTHSPLHF
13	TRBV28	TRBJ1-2	CASKPGGFRGYTF
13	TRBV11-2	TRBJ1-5	CASSRRDLGPQHF
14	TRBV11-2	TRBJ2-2	CASSLGSNTGELFF
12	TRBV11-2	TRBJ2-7	CASSLAGSEQYF
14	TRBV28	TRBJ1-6	CARNIGGVNSPLHF
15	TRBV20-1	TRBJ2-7	CSASGLGLAAYEQYF
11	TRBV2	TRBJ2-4	CASTVQNIQYF
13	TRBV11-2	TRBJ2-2	CASSLIYTGELFF
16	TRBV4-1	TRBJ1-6	CASSQDAGTGGSPLHF
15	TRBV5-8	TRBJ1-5	CASSFDRVGHQPQHF
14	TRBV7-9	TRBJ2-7	CASNPPGQFYEQYF
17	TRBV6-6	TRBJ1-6	CASSRSRPGRNNSPLHF
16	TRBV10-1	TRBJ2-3	CASSVDTGKVSDTQYF
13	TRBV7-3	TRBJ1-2	CASSAGTDYGYTF
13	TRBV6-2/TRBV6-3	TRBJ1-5	CASSLESAQPQHF